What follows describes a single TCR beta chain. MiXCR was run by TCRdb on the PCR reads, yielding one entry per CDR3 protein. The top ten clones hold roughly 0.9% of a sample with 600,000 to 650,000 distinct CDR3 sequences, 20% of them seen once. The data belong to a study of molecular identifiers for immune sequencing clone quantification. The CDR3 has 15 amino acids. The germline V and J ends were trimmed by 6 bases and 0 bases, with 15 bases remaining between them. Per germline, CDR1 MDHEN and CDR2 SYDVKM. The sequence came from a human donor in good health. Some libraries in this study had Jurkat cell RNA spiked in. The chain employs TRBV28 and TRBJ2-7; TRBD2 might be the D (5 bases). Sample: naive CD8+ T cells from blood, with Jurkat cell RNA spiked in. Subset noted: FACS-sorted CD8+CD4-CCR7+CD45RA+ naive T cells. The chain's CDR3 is CASRAQRIFSYEQYF. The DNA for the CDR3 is TGTGCCAGCAGGGCTCAGCGGATTTTCTCCTACGAGCAGTACTTC.